This T cell receptor beta chain comes out of a study of PD-1 blockade in mismatch repair-deficient tumors. In the study overall: Patients had 12 mismatch repair-deficient cancer types, all previously treated and progressing.

This CDR3 region has 11 residues. Profiled with immunoSEQ multiplex PCR; TCRdb holds only in-frame clones, not every one. Of 100,000 to 150,000 clones in the sample, roughly nine tenths were seen once. The count of this clone is one. The TCR-sequenced patients were a few responders to pembrolizumab. This clonotype was obtained from an adult with mismatch repair-deficient cancer. The sequencing here drew on peripheral blood, taken 44 weeks after starting pembrolizumab. The chain has TRBV21-1 and TRBJ2-7. TRBV21-1 is annotated as a pseudogene. CDR3 sequence (DNA): TGTGCCAGCCGCCAAAGAATCGAGCAGTACTTC. It translates to CASRQRIEQYF.